A selection of T cell receptor beta chains follows, all from one sample in a study of radiotherapy plus CTLA-4 blockade in lung cancer. Method: immunoSEQ multiplex PCR; TCRdb's copy keeps in-frame clones and lacks some. This sample has approximately 85,000 clones, with more than 75% found just once. The source was peripheral blood, collected from a patient treated with radiotherapy plus ipilimumab. The source of these receptors is a human donor with non-small cell lung cancer who had a partial response to radiotherapy plus ipilimumab. Each CDR3 is given with its conserved first and last residue. Each record gives: J gene, V gene, D gene, clone size, CDR3 DNA, CDR3 protein. D genes are given only for firm matches. Size is stated for part of the rows, as once, few or many counts, or as a class when the clone is expanded.

TRBJ2-3	TRBV10-3	TRBD2	NA	TGTGCCATCAGTGCTCGGACTAGCGGGAGTGGGGATACGCAGTATTTT	CAISARTSGSGDTQYF
TRBJ1-4	TRBV5-1	TRBD1	once	TGCGCCAGCAGTTGGGACAGCCCTGAAAAACTGTTTTTT	CASSWDSPEKLFF
TRBJ2-7	TRBV27	TRBD1	NA	TGTGCCAGCCGATGGACAGGGGATTCCTACGAGCAGTACTTC	CASRWTGDSYEQYF
TRBJ2-1	TRBV30	NA	NA	TGTGCCTGGAGCCGGAGGGGGCTTGGTAAGTCCTACAATGAGCAGTTCTTC	CAWSRRGLGKSYNEQFF
TRBJ1-5	TRBV28	NA	NA	TGTGCCAGCACCAAACTGTTGGGAGGGAATCAGCCCCAGCATTTT	CASTKLLGGNQPQHF
TRBJ2-3	TRBV7-8	TRBD1	NA	TGTGCCAGCAGCTTACCTAGACAGGGAAGCGTGACAGATACGCAGTATTTT	CASSLPRQGSVTDTQYF
TRBJ2-2	TRBV2	TRBD2	NA	TGTGCCAGCAGTACCGGGACTACGAACACCGGGGAGCTGTTTTTT	CASSTGTTNTGELFF
TRBJ1-1	TRBV18	NA	NA	TGTGCCAGCTCTCTGGGCCCGAACACTGAAGCTTTCTTT	CASSLGPNTEAFF
TRBJ2-3	TRBV7-2	NA	NA	TGTGCCAGCAGCTTATACAGGGCCGCAGATACGCAGTATTTT	CASSLYRAADTQYF
TRBJ2-3	TRBV5-4	NA	NA	TGTGCCAGCAGTACTCGACGGACTAGCACAGATACGCAGTATTTT	CASSTRRTSTDTQYF
TRBJ1-3	TRBV5-6	TRBD1	NA	TGTGCCAGCAGCTTAACAGGGGAGGCTGGAAACACCATATATTTT	CASSLTGEAGNTIYF
TRBJ2-6	TRBV25-1	TRBD1	NA	TGTGCCAGCAGCGATGGGTGGACAGGGGGTTTTGGGGCCAACGTCCTGACTTTC	CASSDGWTGGFGANVLTF
TRBJ2-5	TRBV18	NA	NA	TGTGCCAGCTCACCCGGATCCGGGGAGACCCAGTACTTC	CASSPGSGETQYF
TRBJ1-2	TRBV14	TRBD1	few	TGTGCCAGCAGCCCTGGACAGGGTTGGGGCTACACCTTC	CASSPGQGWGYTF